The clone carrying this T cell receptor beta chain was seen a few times. The entry originates in a study of quantifying T cell responses using KT2 cells. Study-wide background: Reverse transcription used primers in the TCR alpha and beta constant regions. Estimated efficiency of the T4 ligation step was above 9% under optimum conditions. A predetermined fluorescence threshold ended the second PCR, run as a qPCR.

Each cDNA got a UMI-containing oligo ligated at its 3' end. First-round PCR used approximately 4 cycles and beta primers RC1.1 and RC1.2 covering TRBC1 and TRBC2. TCRdb re-derived calls from the UMI-ligation and nested PCR reads in MiXCR, one entry per CDR3 protein. The sample records approximately 46,000 distinct CDR3 sequences, approximately 10% being singletons. Source material: PBMCs spiked with cells of the T cell clone KT2. The clonotype comes from a human donor.

The CDR3 nucleotides read TGCGCCAGCAGCCTCTTCCTCGCAGAGGAGACCCAGTACTTC. Translation: CASSLFLAEETQYF. The V call is TRBV5-1, the J call TRBJ2-5; D gene ambiguous. Germline V gene lookup returns CDR1 SGHRS and CDR2 YFSETQ. CDR3 size: 14 residues. The ends were cut back, 4 bases at V and 5 bases at J, with 15 bases in the middle.